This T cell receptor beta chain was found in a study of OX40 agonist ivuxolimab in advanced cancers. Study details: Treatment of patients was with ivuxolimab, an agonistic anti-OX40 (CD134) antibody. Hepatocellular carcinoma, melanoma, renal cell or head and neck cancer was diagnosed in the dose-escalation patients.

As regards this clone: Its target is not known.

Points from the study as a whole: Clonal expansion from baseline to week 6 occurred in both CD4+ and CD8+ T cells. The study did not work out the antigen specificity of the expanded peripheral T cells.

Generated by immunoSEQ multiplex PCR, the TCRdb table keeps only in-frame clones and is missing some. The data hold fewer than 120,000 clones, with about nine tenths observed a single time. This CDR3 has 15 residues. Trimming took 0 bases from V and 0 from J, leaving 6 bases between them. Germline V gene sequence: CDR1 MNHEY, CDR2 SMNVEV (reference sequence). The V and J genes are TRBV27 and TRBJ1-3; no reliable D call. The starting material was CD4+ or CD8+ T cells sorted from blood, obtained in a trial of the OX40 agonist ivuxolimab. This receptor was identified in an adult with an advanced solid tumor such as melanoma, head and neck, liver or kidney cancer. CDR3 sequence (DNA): TGTGCCAGCAGTTTATCGGGTTTCTCTGGAAACACCATATATTTT. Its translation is CASSLSGFSGNTIYF.